This TCR beta chain was recovered during a study of T-cell reconstitution after alpha-beta-depleted transplantation in children. Study-level results: In patients about two months after transplant, alpha-beta T cells reportedly arose from several hundred expanded graft clones.

Turning to this clonotype: Its specificity is unknown. The junction does not match germline at one end; this may be a read error.

The V gene's germline CDR1 is DFQATT and CDR2 SNEGSKA (reference sequence). CDR3 size: 14 residues. Unique molecular identifiers were used in preparing the TCRbeta library. TCRdb independently ran MiXCR on the PCR reads; one entry per CDR3 protein. There are approximately 800,000 distinct CDR3 sequences in the sample; 16% occur only once, and 5% lies in the top ten. The sample consisted of PBMCs, mostly from graft donor cells, taken 360 days after TCRalphabeta/CD19-depleted stem cell transplant. This clonotype was obtained from a male patient aged 10 to 17 who had a stem cell transplant for acute lymphoblastic leukemia, so the T cells may come from the graft donor. This chain links TRBV20-1 with TRBJ1-1, with TRBD1 identical over 9 bases. This chain's CDR3 is CSARGTGGITEAFF. As DNA, the CDR3 is TGCAGTGCGAGAGGAACAGGGGGCATTACTGAAGCTTTCTTT.